Following are 18 T cell receptor beta chains from one sample sequenced in a study of glioma-infiltrating T cells after dendritic cell vaccination. Using immunoSEQ multiplex PCR, the repertoire was profiled, and TCRdb retains in-frame clones only, with some absent. There are 50,000 to 60,000 clones in the sample; roughly four fifths occur only once, and 15% to 19% lies in the top ten. Time point given: after dendritic cell vaccination, including at tumor progression/relapse. The material was blood, obtained after dendritic cell vaccination. These receptors were collected from a human donor with glioblastoma.

This clone was recorded once. The chain couples TRBV11-2 to TRBJ2-7; 9 bases align to TRBD2. The trim removed 0 bases at V and 4 bases at J, leaving 7 bases unmatched. The CDR3 extends over 16 amino acids. Per germline, CDR1 SGHAT and CDR2 FQNNGV. The CDR3 nucleotides are TGTGCCAGCAGCTTAGATCTGGCTAGCGGGGCGTACGAGCAGTACTTC. Its translation: CASSLDLASGAYEQYF.

The chain links TRBV11-2 to TRBJ2-7; TRBD1 aligns across 8 bases. The J segment lost 3 bases and the V segment lost 5 bases, leaving 9 bases of the junction unmatched. Germline CDR1 SGHAT, CDR2 FQNNGV. The CDR3 runs to 15 residues. CDR3 region: CASSRRTGRLYEQYF. The CDR3 DNA is TGTGCCAGCAGCCGTAGGACAGGGCGCCTCTACGAGCAGTACTTC. Full variable domain (outside the CDR3, taken from reference TRBV11-2 and TRBJ2-7): EAGVAQSPRYKIIEKRQSVAFWCNPISGHATLYWYQQILGQGPKLLIQFQNNGVVDDSQLPKDRFSAERLKGVDSTLKIQPAKLEDSAVYLCASSRRTGRLYEQYFGPGTRLTVT.

This clone was found a few times. This chain joins TRBV5-1 and TRBJ1-3; 8 bases line up with TRBD1. Germline V gene lookup returns CDR1 SGHRS and CDR2 YFSETQ. Trimming removed 0 bases from V and 2 bases from J; junction bases left unmatched: 7. The length of the CDR3 is 17 residues. In nucleotides, the CDR3 is TGCGCCAGCAGCTTGGAGTTCCAGGGGGCGGCTGGAAACACCATATATTTT. Protein: CASSLEFQGAAGNTIYF.

This clone was counted a single time. The CDR3 loop reads CASASEGRRTDTQYF. Here the CDR3 DNA reads TGTGCTAGTGCCTCCGAAGGCAGGCGCACAGATACGCAGTATTTT. The rearrangement uses TRBV12-5 and TRBJ2-3, with D unresolved. The CDR3 runs to 15 residues. The germline V gene encodes CDR1 LGHNT and CDR2 FRNRAP. The V end lost 7 bases, the J end lost 1 base, and 15 bases lay between the germline ends.

On this clone itself: This sample includes further DNA sequences coding for the same CDR3. CDR3 DNA sequence: TGTGCCAGCAGCCGGACCAGCGGGGGGGTGTGGCAAGAGACCCAGTACTTC. Amino acids: CASSRTSGGVWQETQYF. The J gene is TRBJ2-5, the V gene TRBV4-2, with TRBD2 identical over 10 bases. The V segment lost 4 bases and the J segment 2 bases; nucleotides outside the gene matches: 10. Germline V gene sequence: CDR1 LGHNA, CDR2 YNFKEQ. This CDR3 region has 17 residues.

This chain uses TRBV5-4 with TRBJ2-1, with 7 bases that match TRBD1. CDR3 length: 15 residues. Germline CDR1 reads SGHNT; CDR2 reads YYREEE (reference sequence). V lost 4 bases and J lost 4; bases outside the gene matches: 8. CDR3 sequence reads: CASSTGTATYNEQFF. The CDR3 DNA reads as TGTGCCAGCAGCACCGGGACAGCGACATACAATGAGCAGTTCTTC.

The chain joins TRBV6-1 to TRBJ2-5; TRBD1 aligns across 7 bases. Near its end, the DNA agrees better with TRBJ2-7, so the J call may be wrong. CDR3 length equals 15 residues. The germline V gene encodes CDR1 MNHNS and CDR2 SASEGT. For the CDR3, the DNA is TGTGCCAGCAGTGATAACGCCAGGGGGACCTACGAGCAGTACTTC. Translating gives CASSDNARGTYEQYF.

The chain links TRBV5-1 to TRBJ2-6, with a possible D match to TRBD2 (5 bases). Germline V gene sequence: CDR1 SGHRS, CDR2 YFSETQ. This CDR3 has 16 residues. V was cut by 9 bases and J by 0 bases, with 16 bases left in between. For the CDR3, the DNA is TGCGCCACATCGGTCACTGGAGGCTCTGGGGCCAACGTCCTGACTTTC. Translated: CATSVTGGSGANVLTF.

This chain links TRBV19 with TRBJ2-7; the D gene is possibly TRBD2 (6 bases). Germline V gene data show CDR1 as LNHDA and CDR2 as SQIVND (reference sequence). The CDR3 runs 15 residues. Trimming stripped 5 bases from V and 0 bases from J, with 14 bases between. CDR3 sequence: CASSPLRGSSYEQYF. The CDR3 DNA sequence: TGTGCCAGTAGTCCGCTCCGGGGGAGCTCCTACGAGCAGTACTTC.

This sequence joins TRBV25-1 and TRBJ1-1, with D perhaps TRBD1 (6 bases). V was shortened by 8 bases and J by 6 bases, with 16 bases between the two germline ends. Germline CDR1 and CDR2: MGHDK and SYGVNS. The CDR3 has 13 amino acids. CDR3 loop: CASVQGAMAEAFF. In nucleotides, the CDR3 is TGTGCCAGCGTACAGGGCGCAATGGCTGAAGCTTTCTTT. The entire variable domain, with the rest obtained from reference TRBV25-1 and TRBJ1-1, is as follows: EADIYQTPRYLVIGTGKKITLECSQTMGHDKMYWYQQDPGMELHLIHYSYGVNSTEKGDLSSESTVSRIRTEHFPLTLESARPSHTSQYLCASVQGAMAEAFFGQGTRLTVV.

The chain employs TRBV5-6 and TRBJ2-7; the D gene is possibly TRBD1 (5 bases). V gave up 1 base and J gave up 5 bases, with 13 bases separating them. The CDR3 covers 14 residues. From germline, CDR1 is SGHDT and CDR2 YYEEEE. The CDR3 region has the DNA TGTGCCAGCAGCTTGCAGGTCAGGGTCCACGAGCAGTACTTC. Translation gives CASSLQVRVHEQYF.

This chain connects TRBV6-5 to TRBJ1-1, with 8 bases aligning to TRBD1. The CDR3 consists of 13 residues. With 0 bases clipped from V and 10 bases from J, the junction kept 4 bases outside the gene matches. Germline V gene sequence: CDR1 MNHEY, CDR2 SVGAGI. CDR3 coding DNA: TGTGCCAGCAGTTACTCAGGACAGGGAACAGCTTTCTTT. Amino acid sequence: CASSYSGQGTAFF.

The V and J genes are TRBV7-2 and TRBJ1-4; D is ambiguous. CDR1 is SGHTA, CDR2 FQGNSA, per germline. V lost 2 bases, J lost 5 bases, and 3 bases lay in between. The CDR3 is 12 residues long. The CDR3 here is CASSLPNEKLFF. CDR3 DNA sequence: TGTGCCAGCAGCTTACCAAATGAAAAACTGTTTTTT.

The chain uses TRBV5-4 and TRBJ2-2; TRBD2 matches 8 bases. Looked up from germline, CDR1 is SGHNT and CDR2 is YYREEE (reference sequence). V trimming: 0 bases; J trimming: 0 bases; junction bases outside the gene matches: 7. This CDR3 region has 18 residues. CDR3 sequence reads: CASSLGLARPTNTGELFF. The CDR3 region has the DNA TGTGCCAGCAGCTTGGGACTAGCGCGGCCAACGAACACCGGGGAGCTGTTTTTT.

V gene TRBV5-1 combines with J gene TRBJ2-7, with 7 bases fitting TRBD2. Germline values: CDR1 SGHRS, CDR2 YFSETQ. V trimming: 1 base; J trimming: 0 bases; junction bases outside the gene matches: 4. CDR3 length equals 15 residues. The chain's CDR3 is CASSLSGTNSYEQYF. Here the CDR3 DNA reads TGCGCCAGCAGCTTGTCCGGGACTAACTCCTACGAGCAGTACTTC.

The V call is TRBV5-1, the J call TRBJ2-7; no definite D call. CDR1 and CDR2 from the germline V gene are SGHRS and YFSETQ. This CDR3 comprises 14 residues. V gave up 0 bases and J gave up 3 bases, with 10 bases separating them. For the CDR3, the DNA is TGCGCCAGCAGCTTGGGACATCCTATCTACGAGCAGTACTTC. Amino acids: CASSLGHPIYEQYF. Full variable domain (rest looked up from reference TRBV5-1 and TRBJ2-7): KAGVTQTPRYLIKTRGQQVTLSCSPISGHRSVSWYQQTPGQGLQFLFEYFSETQRNKGNFPGRFSGRQFSNSRSEMNVSTLELGDSALYLCASSLGHPIYEQYFGPGTRLTVT.

This chain uses TRBV5-1 with TRBJ2-1; TRBD2 agrees at 7 bases. Per the germline V gene, CDR1 is SGHRS and CDR2 is YFSETQ. V lost 0 bases to trimming and J lost 2 bases; unmatched junction nucleotides: 8. CDR3 length: 17 residues. CDR3 nucleotides: TGCGCCAGCAGCTTGGGGGCTAGCGGAGAGGCCTACAATGAGCAGTTCTTC. The encoded protein is CASSLGASGEAYNEQFF.

The chain couples TRBV15 to TRBJ2-3, with D maybe TRBD2 (5 bases). Germline CDR1 and CDR2: LNHNV and YYDKDF (reference sequence). V gave up 1 base and J gave up 2 bases, with 7 bases separating them. The CDR3 totals 14 residues. Here the CDR3 reads CATSRVRDTDTQYF. In DNA form, the CDR3 reads TGTGCCACCAGCAGAGTTCGGGACACAGATACGCAGTATTTT.